This TCR beta chain is drawn from a study of shared clonotypes between healthy human individuals. Germline V lookup: CDR1 LNHNV, CDR2 YYDKDF (reference sequence). CDR3 length equals 15 residues. Trimming took 0 bases from V and 2 from J, leaving 8 bases between them. Selected positively for CCR7 and CD45RO-negative, naive CD8 cells excluded terminally differentiated effector memory CD45RA+ cells. Study donors comprised healthy, HIV-negative adults devoid of recent acute infection or vaccination. As handled by the study authors: Junction-only sequences without quality scores were provided by ImmunoSEQ, so filtering was different. The assay was immunoSEQ multiplex PCR, and TCRdb's table has in-frame clones only and misses some. The DNA was the basis for D and trimming; V, J and clone size are from that table. The data contain about 2.1 million clones, about 93% of them singletons.

The clonotype was recovered from a man aged 18 to 29 in good health. Some clones in this sample may be carry-over from other donors' samples. This chain joins TRBV15 and TRBJ1-5; D is unresolved. Sequences were obtained from naive CD8+ T cells from PBMCs. CDR3 sequence (DNA): TGTGCCACCAGCAGAGAAGGGATGGGCAATCAGCCCCAGCATTTT. This codes for CATSREGMGNQPQHF.